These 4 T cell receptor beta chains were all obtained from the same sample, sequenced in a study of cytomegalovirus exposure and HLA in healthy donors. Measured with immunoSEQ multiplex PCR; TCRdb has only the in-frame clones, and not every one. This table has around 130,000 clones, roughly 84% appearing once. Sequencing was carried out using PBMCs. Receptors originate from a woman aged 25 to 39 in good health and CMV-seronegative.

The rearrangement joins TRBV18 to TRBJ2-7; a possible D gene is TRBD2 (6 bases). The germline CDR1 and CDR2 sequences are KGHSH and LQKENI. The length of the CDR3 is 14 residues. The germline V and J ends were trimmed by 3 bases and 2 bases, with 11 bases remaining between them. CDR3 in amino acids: CASSPGLMTYEQYF. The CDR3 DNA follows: TGTGCCAGCTCACCGGGACTGATGACCTACGAGCAGTACTTC. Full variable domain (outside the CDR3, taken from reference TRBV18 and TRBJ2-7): NAGVMQNPRHLVRRRGQEARLRCSPMKGHSHVYWYRQLPEEGLKFMVYLQKENIIDESGMPKERFSAEFPKEGPSILRIQQVVRGDSAAYFCASSPGLMTYEQYFGPGTRLTVT.

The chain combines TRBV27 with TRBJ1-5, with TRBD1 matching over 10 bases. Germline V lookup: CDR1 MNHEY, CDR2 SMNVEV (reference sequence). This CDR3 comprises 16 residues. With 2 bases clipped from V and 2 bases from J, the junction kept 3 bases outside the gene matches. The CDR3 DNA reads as TGTGCCAGCAGTTTAAGGGGGACAGGGGGCAATCAGCCCCAGCATTTT. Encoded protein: CASSLRGTGGNQPQHF.

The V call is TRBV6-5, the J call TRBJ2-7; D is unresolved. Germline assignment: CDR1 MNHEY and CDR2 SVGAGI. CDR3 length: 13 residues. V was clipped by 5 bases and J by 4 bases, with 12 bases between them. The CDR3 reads CASSESPRYEQYF. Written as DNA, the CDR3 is TGTGCCAGCAGTGAATCCCCCAGGTACGAGCAGTACTTC.

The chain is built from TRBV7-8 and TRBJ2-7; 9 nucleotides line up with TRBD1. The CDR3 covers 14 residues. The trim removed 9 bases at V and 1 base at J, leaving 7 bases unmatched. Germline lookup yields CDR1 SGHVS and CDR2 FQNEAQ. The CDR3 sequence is CASGDREGSYEQYF. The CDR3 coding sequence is TGTGCCAGTGGGGACAGGGAAGGGTCCTACGAGCAGTACTTC.